The source of this T cell receptor (beta chain) is a study of blood T cell repertoires in COVID-19. This CDR3 is built from 16 residues. Germline V gene sequence: CDR1 SGHTA, CDR2 FQGNSA. With 5 bases removed from V and 4 bases from J, the gap between germline ends came to 18 bases. Original analysis: Reference gene primer amplification in the assay estimated nucleated cell counts. Sequencing was performed with immunoSEQ multiplex PCR; in TCRdb, only in-frame clones are kept and a portion is missing. V and J calls plus clone size are reproduced from that table; the DNA served to infer D and trimming. The data hold over 70,000 clones, with 88% observed a single time.

The sequence was obtained from a woman of 80 years or more with acute or convalescent COVID-19. Sequencing input: peripheral blood. The rearrangement uses TRBV7-2 and TRBJ2-1; the D gene is possibly TRBD1 (6 bases). The CDR3 nucleotides are TGTGCCAGCAGCCCATACCGGAACAGGGCTTACAATGAGCAGTTCTTC. It encodes CASSPYRNRAYNEQFF.